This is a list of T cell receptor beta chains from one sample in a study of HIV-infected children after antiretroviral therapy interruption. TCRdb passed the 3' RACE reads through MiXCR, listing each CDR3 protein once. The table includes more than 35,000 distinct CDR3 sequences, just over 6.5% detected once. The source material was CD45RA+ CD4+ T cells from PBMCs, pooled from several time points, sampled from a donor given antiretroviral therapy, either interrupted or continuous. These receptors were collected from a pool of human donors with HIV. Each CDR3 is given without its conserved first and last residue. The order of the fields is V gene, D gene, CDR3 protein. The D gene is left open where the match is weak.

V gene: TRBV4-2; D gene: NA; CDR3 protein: ASKRSSYNEQF
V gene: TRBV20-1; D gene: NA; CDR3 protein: SARDLRALYEQY
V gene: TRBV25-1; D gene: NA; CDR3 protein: ASSEQGDTGELF
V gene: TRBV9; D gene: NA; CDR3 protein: ASSPPSKSEQY
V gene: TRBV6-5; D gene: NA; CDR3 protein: ASTDRSRGIEQY
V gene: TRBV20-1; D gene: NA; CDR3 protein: SASRWGYNEQF
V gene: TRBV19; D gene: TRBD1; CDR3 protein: ASSGQGRNSPLH
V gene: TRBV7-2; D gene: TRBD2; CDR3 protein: ASSALAGESSYEQY
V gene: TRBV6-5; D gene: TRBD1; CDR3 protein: ASSYRTGLQETQY
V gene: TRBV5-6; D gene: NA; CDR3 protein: ASTPSRGYFSGANVLT
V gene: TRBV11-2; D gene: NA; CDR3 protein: ASSLDRMDYQETQY
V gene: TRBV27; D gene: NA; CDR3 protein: ASSLYARLGNEQF
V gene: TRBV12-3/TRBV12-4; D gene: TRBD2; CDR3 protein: ASRKGLAGEETQY
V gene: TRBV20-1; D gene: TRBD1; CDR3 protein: SMTGVSPYEQY
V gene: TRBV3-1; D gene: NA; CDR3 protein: ASSQGIRTQDQPQH
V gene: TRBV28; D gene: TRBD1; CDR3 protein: ASSRRRLTGINEQY
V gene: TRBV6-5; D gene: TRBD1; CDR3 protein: ASSDRQGISQPQH
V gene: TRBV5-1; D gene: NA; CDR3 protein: ASSLKERAEQF
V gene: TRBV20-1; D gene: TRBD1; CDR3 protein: SASFGTGITDTQY
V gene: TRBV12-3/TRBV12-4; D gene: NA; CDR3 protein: ASSLGISNQPQH
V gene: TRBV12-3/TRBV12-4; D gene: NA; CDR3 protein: ASSLTVGNTEAF
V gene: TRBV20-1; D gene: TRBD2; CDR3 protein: SAPQGGVVSETQY
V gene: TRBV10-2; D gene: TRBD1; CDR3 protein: ASSGQGNTEVF
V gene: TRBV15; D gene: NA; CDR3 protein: ASSRAGGPGQLY
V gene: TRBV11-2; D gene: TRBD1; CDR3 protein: ASSLGRTGTNTGELF
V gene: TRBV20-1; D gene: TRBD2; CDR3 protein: SALLAGRQETQY